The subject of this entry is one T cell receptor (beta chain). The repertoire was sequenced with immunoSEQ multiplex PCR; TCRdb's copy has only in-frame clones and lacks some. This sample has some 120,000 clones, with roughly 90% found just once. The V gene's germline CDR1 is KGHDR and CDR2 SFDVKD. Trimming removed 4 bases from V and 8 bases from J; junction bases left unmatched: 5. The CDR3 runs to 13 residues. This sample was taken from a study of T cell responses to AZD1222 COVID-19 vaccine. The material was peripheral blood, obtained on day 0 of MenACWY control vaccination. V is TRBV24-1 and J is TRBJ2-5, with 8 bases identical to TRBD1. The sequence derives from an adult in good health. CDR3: CATSDRGQGTQYF. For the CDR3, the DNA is TGTGCCACCAGTGACCGAGGACAGGGCACCCAGTACTTC.